Sequencing of this T cell receptor beta chain was carried out in a study of blood T cell repertoires in COVID-19. Study as a whole: From T cells, B-cell-depleted T cells, or PBMCs came the material, which was cDNA or gDNA.

Germline V gene sequence: CDR1 LNHDA, CDR2 SQIVND (reference sequence). The CDR3 totals 16 residues. V was cut by 3 bases and J by 4 bases, with 18 bases left in between. The table came from immunoSEQ multiplex PCR; TCRdb's copy has only in-frame clones and leaves some out. The sample consists of 200,000 to 250,000 clones, roughly 85% of them appearing once. The V gene is TRBV19, the J gene TRBJ1-2, with D possibly being TRBD1 (6 bases). The sequenced material came from peripheral blood. This clonotype was sampled from a woman in her seventies with COVID-19, enrolled during active disease. Here the CDR3 reads CASSIHKGQGFYGYTF. In DNA form, the CDR3 reads TGTGCCAGTAGTATCCACAAAGGGCAGGGGTTCTATGGCTACACCTTC.